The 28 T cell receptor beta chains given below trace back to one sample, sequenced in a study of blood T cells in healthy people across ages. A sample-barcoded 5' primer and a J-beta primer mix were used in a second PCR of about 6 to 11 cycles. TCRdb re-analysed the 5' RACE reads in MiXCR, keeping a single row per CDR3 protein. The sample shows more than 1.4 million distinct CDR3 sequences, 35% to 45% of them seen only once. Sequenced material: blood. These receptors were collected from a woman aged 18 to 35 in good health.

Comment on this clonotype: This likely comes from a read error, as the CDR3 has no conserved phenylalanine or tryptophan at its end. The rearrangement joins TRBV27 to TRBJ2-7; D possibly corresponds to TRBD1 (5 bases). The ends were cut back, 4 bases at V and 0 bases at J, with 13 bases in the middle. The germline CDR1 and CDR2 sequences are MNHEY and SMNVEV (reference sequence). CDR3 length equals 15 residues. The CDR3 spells CASSSPRTFSYEQYL. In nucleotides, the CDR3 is TGTGCCAGCAGTTCCCCGAGGACATTCTCCTACGAGCAGTACCTC.

CDR3 loop: CASTEPRTSGSHEQFF. CDR3 in DNA: TGTGCCAGCACTGAGCCCCGGACTAGCGGGAGCCATGAGCAGTTCTTC. This chain joins TRBV6-6 and TRBJ2-1, with TRBD2 matching 13 bases. The V and J ends lost 7 bases and 8 bases, in that order; junction bases with no gene match: 11. The germline V gene encodes CDR1 MNHNY and CDR2 SVGAGI (reference sequence). The CDR3 is made up of 16 amino acids.

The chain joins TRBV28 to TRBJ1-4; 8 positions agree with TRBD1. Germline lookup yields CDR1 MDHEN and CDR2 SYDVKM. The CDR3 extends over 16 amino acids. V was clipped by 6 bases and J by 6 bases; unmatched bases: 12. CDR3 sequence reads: CASSWPQGASHEKLFF. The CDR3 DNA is TGTGCCAGCAGCTGGCCTCAGGGGGCTTCGCATGAAAAACTGTTTTTT.

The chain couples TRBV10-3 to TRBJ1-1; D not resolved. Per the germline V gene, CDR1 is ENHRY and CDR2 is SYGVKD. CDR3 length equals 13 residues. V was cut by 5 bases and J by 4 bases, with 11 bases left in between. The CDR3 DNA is TGTGCCATCAGTACACAGAGGAGCACTGAAGCTTTCTTT. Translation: CAISTQRSTEAFF.

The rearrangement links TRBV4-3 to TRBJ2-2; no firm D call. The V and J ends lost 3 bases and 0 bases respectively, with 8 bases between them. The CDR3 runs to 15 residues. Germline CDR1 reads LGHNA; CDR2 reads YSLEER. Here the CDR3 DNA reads TGCGCCAGCAGCCAGGGTGACTCGAACACCGGGGAGCTGTTTTTT. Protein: CASSQGDSNTGELFF.

The CDR3 loop reads CASSSSRGVVDTQYF. CDR3 nucleotides: TGCGCCAGCAGCTCATCCAGGGGAGTGGTAGATACGCAGTATTTT. This sequence joins TRBV5-1 and TRBJ2-3; D might be TRBD1 (6 bases). The CDR3 runs to 15 residues. Germline CDR1 reads SGHRS; CDR2 reads YFSETQ. Trimming pared 3 bases from V and 5 bases from J, leaving 16 bases between.

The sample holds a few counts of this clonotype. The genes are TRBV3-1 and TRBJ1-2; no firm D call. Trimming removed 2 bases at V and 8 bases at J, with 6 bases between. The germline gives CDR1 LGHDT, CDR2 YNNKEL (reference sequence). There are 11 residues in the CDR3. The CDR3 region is CASSQRGGYTF. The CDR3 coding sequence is TGTGCCAGCAGCCAAAGAGGCGGCTACACCTTC.

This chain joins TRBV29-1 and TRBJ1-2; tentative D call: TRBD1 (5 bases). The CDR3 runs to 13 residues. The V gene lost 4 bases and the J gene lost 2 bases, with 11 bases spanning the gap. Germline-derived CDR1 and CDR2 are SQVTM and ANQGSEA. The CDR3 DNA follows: TGCAGCGTTGGCCAGGGAGAAAACTATGGCTACACCTTC. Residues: CSVGQGENYGYTF.

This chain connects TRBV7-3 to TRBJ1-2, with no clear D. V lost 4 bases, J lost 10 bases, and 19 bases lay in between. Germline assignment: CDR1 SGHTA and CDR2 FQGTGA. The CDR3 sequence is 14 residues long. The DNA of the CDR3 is TGTGCCAGCAGCTCCTCGTCGGGGATTTTTGACTACACCTTC. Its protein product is CASSSSSGIFDYTF.

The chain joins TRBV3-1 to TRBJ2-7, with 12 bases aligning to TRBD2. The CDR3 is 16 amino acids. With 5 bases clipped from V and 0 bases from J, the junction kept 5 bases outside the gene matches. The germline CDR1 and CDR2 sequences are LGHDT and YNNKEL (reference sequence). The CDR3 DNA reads TGTGCCAGCAGCTCAACGACTAGCGGGAGCTCCTACGAGCAGTACTTC. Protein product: CASSSTTSGSSYEQYF.

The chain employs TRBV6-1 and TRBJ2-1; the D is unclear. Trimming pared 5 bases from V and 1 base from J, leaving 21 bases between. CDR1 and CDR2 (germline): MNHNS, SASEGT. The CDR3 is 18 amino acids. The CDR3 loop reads CASSPGASRPTSYNEQFF. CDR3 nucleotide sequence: TGTGCCAGCAGTCCGGGTGCCTCGAGGCCCACATCCTACAATGAGCAGTTCTTC.

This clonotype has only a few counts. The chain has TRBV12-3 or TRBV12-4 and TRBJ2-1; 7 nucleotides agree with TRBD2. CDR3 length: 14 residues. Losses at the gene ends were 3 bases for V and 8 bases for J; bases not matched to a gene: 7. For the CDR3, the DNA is TGTGCCAGCAGTTTTTGGCGGGAGTCCCATGAGCAGTTCTTC. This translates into CASSFWRESHEQFF.

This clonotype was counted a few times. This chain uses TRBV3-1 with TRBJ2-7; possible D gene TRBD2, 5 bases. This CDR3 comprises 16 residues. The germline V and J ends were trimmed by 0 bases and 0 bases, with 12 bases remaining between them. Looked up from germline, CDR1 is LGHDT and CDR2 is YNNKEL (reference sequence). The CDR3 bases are TGTGCCAGCAGCCAAGATAGCGCTGACCCCTCCTACGAGCAGTACTTC. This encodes CASSQDSADPSYEQYF.

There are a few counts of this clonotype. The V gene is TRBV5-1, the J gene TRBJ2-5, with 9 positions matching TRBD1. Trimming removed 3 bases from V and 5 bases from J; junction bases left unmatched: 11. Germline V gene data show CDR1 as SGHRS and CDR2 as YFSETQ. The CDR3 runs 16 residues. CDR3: CASSSYARDRDETQYF. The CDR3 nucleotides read TGCGCCAGCAGCTCCTACGCGAGGGACAGGGACGAGACCCAGTACTTC. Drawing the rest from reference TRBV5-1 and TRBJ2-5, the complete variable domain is KAGVTQTPRYLIKTRGQQVTLSCSPISGHRSVSWYQQTPGQGLQFLFEYFSETQRNKGNFPGRFSGRQFSNSRSEMNVSTLELGDSALYLCASSSYARDRDETQYFGPGTRLLVL.

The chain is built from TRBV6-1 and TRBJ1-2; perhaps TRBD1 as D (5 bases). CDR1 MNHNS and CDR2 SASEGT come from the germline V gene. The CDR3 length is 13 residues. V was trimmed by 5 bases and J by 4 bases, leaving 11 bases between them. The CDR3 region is CASSQRGTYGYTF. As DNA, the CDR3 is TGTGCCAGCAGTCAACGAGGGACCTATGGCTACACCTTC.

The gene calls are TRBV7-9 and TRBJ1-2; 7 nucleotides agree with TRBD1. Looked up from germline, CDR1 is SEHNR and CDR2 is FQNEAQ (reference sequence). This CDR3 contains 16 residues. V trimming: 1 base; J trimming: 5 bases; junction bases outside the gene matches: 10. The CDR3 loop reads CASSLEGTARYYGYTF. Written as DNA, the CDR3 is TGTGCCAGCAGCTTAGAAGGGACAGCGAGATATTATGGCTACACCTTC.

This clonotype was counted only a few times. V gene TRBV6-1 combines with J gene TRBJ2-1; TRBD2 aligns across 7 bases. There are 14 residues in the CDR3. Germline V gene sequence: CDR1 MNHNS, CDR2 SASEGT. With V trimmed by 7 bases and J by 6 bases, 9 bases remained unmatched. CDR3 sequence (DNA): TGTGCCAGCACCCCAGCGGGACGTCGCAATGAGCAGTTCTTC. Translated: CASTPAGRRNEQFF.

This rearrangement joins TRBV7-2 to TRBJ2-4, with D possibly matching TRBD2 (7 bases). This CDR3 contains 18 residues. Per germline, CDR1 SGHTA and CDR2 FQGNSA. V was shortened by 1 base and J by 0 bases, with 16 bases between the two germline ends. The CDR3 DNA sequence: TGTGCCAGCAGCTTAGGGTGGCGCGGGGGCTTAGCCAAAAACATTCAGTACTTC. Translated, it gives CASSLGWRGGLAKNIQYF.

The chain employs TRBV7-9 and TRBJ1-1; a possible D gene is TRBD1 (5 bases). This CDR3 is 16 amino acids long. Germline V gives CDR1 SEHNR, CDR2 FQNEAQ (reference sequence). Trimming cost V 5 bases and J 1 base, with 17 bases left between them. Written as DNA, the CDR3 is TGTGCCAGCAGCGCCGTTTTGAGGCAGGGGAACACTGAAGCTTTCTTT. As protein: CASSAVLRQGNTEAFF. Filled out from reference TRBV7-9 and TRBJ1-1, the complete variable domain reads DTGVSQNPRHKITKRGQNVTFRCDPISEHNRLYWYRQTLGQGPEFLTYFQNEAQLEKSRLLSDRFSAERPKGSFSTLEIQRTEQGDSAMYLCASSAVLRQGNTEAFFGQGTRLTVV.

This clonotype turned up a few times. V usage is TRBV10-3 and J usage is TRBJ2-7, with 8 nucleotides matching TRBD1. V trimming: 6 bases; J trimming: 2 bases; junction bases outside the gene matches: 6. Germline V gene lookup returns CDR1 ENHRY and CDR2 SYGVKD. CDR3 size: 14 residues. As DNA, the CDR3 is TGTGCCATCAGGAGCGGACAGGGCACCTACGAGCAGTACTTC. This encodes CAIRSGQGTYEQYF.

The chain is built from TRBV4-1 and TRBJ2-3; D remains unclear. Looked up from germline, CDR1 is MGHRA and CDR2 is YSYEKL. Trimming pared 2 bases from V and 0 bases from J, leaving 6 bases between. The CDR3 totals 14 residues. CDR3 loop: CASSQQTSTDTQYF. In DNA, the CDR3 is TGCGCCAGCAGCCAACAGACTAGCACAGATACGCAGTATTTT.

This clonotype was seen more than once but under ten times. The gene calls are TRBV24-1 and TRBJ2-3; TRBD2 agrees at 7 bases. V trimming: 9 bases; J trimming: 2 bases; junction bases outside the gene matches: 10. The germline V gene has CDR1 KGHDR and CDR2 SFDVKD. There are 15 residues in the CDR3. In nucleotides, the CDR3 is TGTGCCACCGCAAGCCGGAGCGGGGACACAGATACGCAGTATTTT. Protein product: CATASRSGDTDTQYF.

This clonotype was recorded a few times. CDR3 sequence: CASSPLRGGEPKETQYF. Written as DNA, the CDR3 is TGTGCCAGCAGCCCCCTCCGGGGCGGCGAACCCAAAGAGACCCAGTACTTC. This chain joins TRBV2 and TRBJ2-5, with D possibly called TRBD1 or TRBD2 (5 bases each). In germline, CDR1 is SNHLY, CDR2 FYNNEI. The CDR3 contains 17 residues. V gave up 6 bases and J gave up 3 bases, with 23 bases separating them. The variable domain in full, completed from reference TRBV2 and TRBJ2-5, reads EPEVTQTPSHQVTQMGQEVILRCVPISNHLYFYWYRQILGQKVEFLVSFYNNEISEKSEIFDDQFSVERPDGSNFTLKIRSTKLEDSAMYFCASSPLRGGEPKETQYFGPGTRLLVL.

CDR3 coding DNA: TGTGCCTGGAGTCAGACAGGGTCGGGCACTGAAGCTTTCTTT. This codes for CAWSQTGSGTEAFF. The gene calls are TRBV30 and TRBJ1-1, with 7 bases aligning to TRBD1. There are 14 residues in the CDR3. Per the germline V gene, CDR1 is GTSNPN and CDR2 is SVGIG (reference sequence). V shed 2 bases and J 4 bases; nucleotides not matched to a gene: 7.

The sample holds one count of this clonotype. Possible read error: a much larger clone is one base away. CDR3 loop: CASSPPIGREQFF. The CDR3 DNA follows: TGTGCCAGCAGCCCCCCTATAGGTCGGGAGCAGTTCTTC. The chain couples TRBV7-9 to TRBJ2-1; D not resolved. CDR3 length equals 13 residues. CDR1 and CDR2 from the germline V gene are SEHNR and FQNEAQ (reference sequence). Trimming removed 5 bases at V and 10 bases at J, with 15 bases between. The whole variable domain, filled in from reference TRBV7-9 and TRBJ2-1, reads DTGVSQNPRHKITKRGQNVTFRCDPISEHNRLYWYRQTLGQGPEFLTYFQNEAQLEKSRLLSDRFSAERPKGSFSTLEIQRTEQGDSAMYLCASSPPIGREQFFGPGTRLTVL.

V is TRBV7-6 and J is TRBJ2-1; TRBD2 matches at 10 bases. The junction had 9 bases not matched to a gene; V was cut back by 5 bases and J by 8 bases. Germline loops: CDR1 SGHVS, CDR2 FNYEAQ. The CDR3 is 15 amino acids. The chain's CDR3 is CASSLPSGSIDEQFF. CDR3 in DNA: TGTGCCAGCAGCCTGCCTAGCGGGAGTATCGATGAGCAGTTCTTC.

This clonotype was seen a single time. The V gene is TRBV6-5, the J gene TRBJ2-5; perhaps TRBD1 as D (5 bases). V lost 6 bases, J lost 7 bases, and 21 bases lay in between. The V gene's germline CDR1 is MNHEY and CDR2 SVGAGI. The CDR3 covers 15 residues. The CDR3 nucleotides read TGTGCCAGCAGCGACGGGCCTAGATCAGGGTCGACCCAGTACTTC. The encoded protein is CASSDGPRSGSTQYF.

The CDR3 loop is CASRPGTDPNSPLHF. In nucleotides, the CDR3 is TGTGCCAGCAGGCCGGGGACAGACCCTAATTCACCCCTCCACTTT. The chain has TRBV27 and TRBJ1-6, with TRBD1 matching over 7 bases. This CDR3 has 15 residues. Trimming cost V 6 bases and J 6 bases; bases outside gene matches: 8. The germline CDR1 and CDR2 sequences are MNHEY and SMNVEV (reference sequence).